This is a list of T cell receptor beta chains from one sample in a study of blood T cell repertoires in COVID-19. Profiled with immunoSEQ multiplex PCR; TCRdb holds only in-frame clones, not every one. The sample shows around 250,000 clones, 80% to 90% of them seen only once. What was sequenced was PBMCs or T cells enriched from blood (not recorded which). The source of these receptors is a man aged 18-30 years who had recovered from COVID-19. Each CDR3 is given with its conserved first and last residue. A D gene is named only where the DNA matches it firmly. Size is omitted from some rows. Given values are once, few, many or a class for expanded clones.

J gene	V gene	clone size	D gene	CDR3 protein	CDR3 DNA
TRBJ1-2	TRBV27	.	TRBD1	CASSYETGRDYGYTF	TGTGCCAGCAGCTACGAGACAGGGCGTGACTATGGCTACACCTTC
TRBJ2-2	TRBV29-1	.	.	CSVLANTGELFF	TGCAGCGTTCTAGCGAACACCGGGGAGCTGTTTTTT
TRBJ2-2	TRBV19	.	TRBD2	CASSVVAGNTGELFF	TGTGCCAGTAGTGTAGTAGCGGGAAACACCGGGGAGCTGTTTTTT
TRBJ1-5	TRBV19	few	.	CASSTRRGWDQPQHF	TGTGCCAGTAGTACTCGAAGGGGCTGGGATCAGCCCCAGCATTTT
TRBJ2-1	TRBV4-2	few	TRBD2	CASSQDRLANNEQFF	TGTGCCAGCAGCCAAGACCGACTAGCGAACAATGAGCAGTTCTTC
TRBJ2-7	TRBV27	.	TRBD2	CASSWGTSGASSYEQYF	TGTGCCAGCAGTTGGGGGACTAGCGGGGCCAGCTCCTACGAGCAGTACTTC
TRBJ2-7	TRBV4-2	.	TRBD1	CASSQDRQGEIDEQYF	TGTGCCAGCAGCCAAGACAGACAGGGAGAAATCGACGAGCAGTACTTC
TRBJ1-1	TRBV30	few	.	CAWSVLIPEAFF	TGTGCCTGGAGTGTATTAATCCCTGAAGCTTTCTTT
TRBJ2-5	TRBV28	.	TRBD2	CASSFRGTSRPETQYF	TGTGCCAGCAGTTTTCGGGGGACTAGTCGCCCAGAGACCCAGTACTTC
TRBJ2-3	TRBV5-1	.	TRBD2	CASRQRGGVADTQYF	TGCGCCAGCAGGCAGCGGGGGGGCGTGGCGGATACGCAGTATTTT
TRBJ2-2	TRBV4-1	.	.	CASSGGQHSPGELFF	TGCGCCAGCAGCGGTGGACAGCACAGTCCCGGGGAGCTGTTTTTT
TRBJ1-1	TRBV12-3/TRBV12-4	.	.	CASTLTANTEAFF	TGTGCCAGCACTTTGACAGCGAACACTGAAGCTTTCTTT
TRBJ1-1	TRBV28	.	TRBD1	CASSPGTGPLNTEAFF	TGTGCCAGCAGTCCCGGGACAGGCCCTTTGAACACTGAAGCTTTCTTT
TRBJ2-2	TRBV19	.	.	CASRTAPANTGELFF	TGTGCCAGTAGGACAGCACCCGCGAACACCGGGGAGCTGTTTTTT
TRBJ2-6	TRBV3-1/TRBV3-2	.	.	CASSQDGQGITSGANVLTF	TGTGCCAGCAGCCAAGATGGGCAGGGTATAACCTCTGGGGCCAACGTCCTGACTTTC
TRBJ2-1	TRBV12-3/TRBV12-4	once	.	CASSLSYNNEQFF	TGTGCCAGCAGTCTCTCCTATAACAATGAGCAGTTCTTC
TRBJ2-3	TRBV3-1/TRBV3-2	.	TRBD2	CASSHGAGGRYTQYF	TGTGCCAGCAGCCATGGGGCGGGGGGAAGGTATACGCAGTATTTT
TRBJ2-7	TRBV5-1	once	.	CASSFPRHDLSGEQYF	TGCGCCAGCAGCTTCCCCCGTCACGATCTGAGCGGCGAGCAGTACTTC
TRBJ1-1	TRBV29-1	.	.	CSAAGAPMNTEAFF	TGCAGCGCAGCAGGGGCCCCCATGAACACTGAAGCTTTCTTT
TRBJ2-7	TRBV2	.	TRBD2	CASRVTGGVAYEQYF	TGTGCCAGCAGGGTTACGGGGGGAGTTGCCTACGAGCAGTACTTC
TRBJ1-6	TRBV5-1	few	.	CASSLGHIYNSPLHF	TGCGCCAGCAGCTTGGGACACATCTATAATTCACCCCTCCACTTT
TRBJ2-1	TRBV4-1	few	.	CASSRGPSLQETDEQFF	TGCGCCAGCAGCCGGGGCCCCTCTTTACAGGAGACGGATGAGCAGTTCTTC
TRBJ2-2	TRBV28	.	TRBD1	CASRRQGTGELFF	TGTGCCAGCAGGCGACAGGGGACCGGGGAGCTGTTTTTT
TRBJ1-6	TRBV18	.	.	CASSPPGRDNSPLHF	TGTGCCAGCTCACCACCAGGGAGGGATAATTCACCCCTCCACTTT
TRBJ2-3	TRBV4-1	.	TRBD2	CASSPTPSGVSSSTDTQYF	TGCGCCAGCAGCCCTACCCCCAGCGGGGTAAGCTCTAGCACAGATACGCAGTATTTT
TRBJ1-4	TRBV3-1/TRBV3-2	.	.	CASGTQVEKLFF	TGTGCCAGCGGGACTCAGGTCGAAAAACTGTTTTTT
TRBJ1-3	TRBV28	.	.	CASSLSSSAGNTIYF	TGTGCCAGCAGTTTATCCAGCAGCGCCGGAAACACCATATATTTT
TRBJ1-2	TRBV6-5	.	TRBD1	CASTRQGATNYGYTF	TGTGCCAGCACCAGACAGGGGGCGACGAACTATGGCTACACCTTC
TRBJ2-1	TRBV3-1/TRBV3-2	once	TRBD2	CASSQDLGLAYNEQFF	TGTGCCAGCAGCCAAGATCTGGGACTAGCCTACAATGAGCAGTTCTTC
TRBJ2-5	TRBV7-2	.	TRBD2	CASSSGLAGGKQETQYF	TGTGCCAGCAGCTCGGGACTAGCGGGAGGGAAACAAGAGACCCAGTACTTC
TRBJ2-3	TRBV7-9	.	.	CASSHPGPLYDTQYF	TGTGCCAGCAGCCATCCAGGTCCCCTTTACGATACGCAGTATTTT
TRBJ1-2	TRBV29-1	.	.	CSVTRRANYGYTF	TGCAGCGTAACGCGGAGGGCTAACTATGGCTACACCTTC
TRBJ2-3	TRBV7-9	.	.	CASSLALGADTQYF	TGTGCCAGCAGCTTAGCGCTTGGGGCGGATACGCAGTATTTT
TRBJ1-3	TRBV10-3	once	.	CAISVATEYSGNTIYF	TGTGCCATCAGTGTGGCGACTGAGTACTCTGGAAACACCATATATTTT
TRBJ1-1	TRBV28	.	.	CASSLWREGNTEAFF	TGTGCCAGCAGTTTATGGAGGGAGGGGAACACTGAAGCTTTCTTT
TRBJ1-4	TRBV19	.	TRBD1	CASSGQATNEKLFF	TGTGCCAGTAGTGGACAGGCAACTAATGAAAAACTGTTTTTT
TRBJ2-7	TRBV6-5	once	TRBD2	CASSVILAGDEQYF	TGTGCCAGCAGCGTCATCCTAGCGGGGGATGAGCAGTACTTC
TRBJ1-3	TRBV29-1	.	.	CSIGEAGMGDTIYF	TGCTCTATCGGGGAGGCAGGGATGGGAGACACCATATATTTT
TRBJ1-2	TRBV5-1	.	.	CASSLAGFENGYTF	TGCGCCAGCAGCTTGGCAGGGTTCGAGAATGGCTACACCTTC
TRBJ1-2	TRBV10-1	.	.	CASSVRGYNYGYTF	TGCGCCAGCAGTGTTAGGGGATACAACTATGGCTACACCTTC
TRBJ1-2	TRBV19	.	.	CASSIPRERDYGYTF	TGTGCCAGTAGTATCCCCAGGGAAAGGGACTATGGCTACACCTTC
TRBJ2-1	TRBV9	.	.	CASSVKIRGANEQFF	TGTGCCAGCAGCGTTAAGATTCGGGGGGCTAATGAGCAGTTCTTC
TRBJ2-5	TRBV25-1	.	.	CASSEYGIGETQYF	TGTGCCAGCAGTGAATACGGGATAGGCGAGACCCAGTACTTC